Listed below are T cell receptor beta chains from one sample, sequenced in a study of cytomegalovirus exposure and HLA in healthy donors. TCRdb's copy holds only in-frame clones and misses some; the assay was immunoSEQ multiplex PCR. The profile shows 150,000 to 200,000 clones, about 80% of them singletons. Sequenced input: PBMCs. Receptors originate from a man aged 35-49 years in good health and CMV-seropositive. Both conserved end residues are part of each CDR3. The order of the fields is D gene, V gene, J gene, clone size, CDR3 DNA, CDR3 protein. A D gene is named only where the DNA matches it firmly. Clone sizes are given selectively: once, few, many, or a class where the clone is expanded.

d_gene: NA
v_gene: TRBV2
j_gene: TRBJ1-5
abundance: once
CDR3nt: TGTGCCAGCAGTGAAGGGGACTATAGCAATCAGCCCCAGCATTTT
CDR3aa: CASSEGDYSNQPQHF

d_gene: NA
v_gene: TRBV28
j_gene: TRBJ2-2
abundance: few
CDR3nt: TGTGCCAGCAGTTTACTTGGGGACTGGGGGGAGCTGTTTTTT
CDR3aa: CASSLLGDWGELFF

d_gene: NA
v_gene: TRBV4-2
j_gene: TRBJ2-7
abundance: NA
CDR3nt: TGTGCCAGCAGCCAAGAGGGTCGGGACTCCAGCGAGCAGTACTTC
CDR3aa: CASSQEGRDSSEQYF

d_gene: TRBD1
v_gene: TRBV14
j_gene: TRBJ2-7
abundance: once
CDR3nt: TGTGCCAGCAGCCCCGGACAGGGAGGTTACGAGCAGTACTTC
CDR3aa: CASSPGQGGYEQYF

d_gene: NA
v_gene: TRBV27
j_gene: TRBJ1-5
abundance: NA
CDR3nt: TGTGCCAGCAGAAAGACGAGACCCCGGACAGTTTATAGCAATCAGCCCCAGCATTTT
CDR3aa: CASRKTRPRTVYSNQPQHF

d_gene: TRBD2
v_gene: TRBV27
j_gene: TRBJ2-5
abundance: NA
CDR3nt: TGTGCCAGCAGTCCGCGGGGGGTAGTGGAGACCCAGTACTTC
CDR3aa: CASSPRGVVETQYF

d_gene: TRBD2
v_gene: TRBV27
j_gene: TRBJ2-1
abundance: NA
CDR3nt: TGTGCCAGCAGCGTGACTAGCGGGAAGAGCTACAATGAGCAGTTCTTC
CDR3aa: CASSVTSGKSYNEQFF

d_gene: NA
v_gene: TRBV30
j_gene: TRBJ1-3
abundance: NA
CDR3nt: TGTGCCTACCTAAGGGACATTTCTGGAAACACCATATATTTT
CDR3aa: CAYLRDISGNTIYF

d_gene: TRBD1
v_gene: TRBV11-3
j_gene: TRBJ1-2
abundance: NA
CDR3nt: TGTGCCAGCAGCCCAGGACAGGGTCTTGGCTACACCTTC
CDR3aa: CASSPGQGLGYTF

d_gene: TRBD1
v_gene: TRBV5-4
j_gene: TRBJ2-1
abundance: NA
CDR3nt: TGTGCCAGCAGCTTGGCGGCACAGGGGGCGCAGGCCAATGAGCAGTTCTTC
CDR3aa: CASSLAAQGAQANEQFF

d_gene: NA
v_gene: TRBV19
j_gene: TRBJ1-4
abundance: NA
CDR3nt: TGTGCCAGCCGAGCGAAGGGGTGGGTTGAAAAACTGTTTTTT
CDR3aa: CASRAKGWVEKLFF

d_gene: NA
v_gene: TRBV27
j_gene: TRBJ2-5
abundance: NA
CDR3nt: TGTGCCAGCAGTTTATCGAGAGGCACGGACATCTACTTC
CDR3aa: CASSLSRGTDIYF

d_gene: NA
v_gene: TRBV4-1
j_gene: TRBJ2-1
abundance: NA
CDR3nt: TGCGCCAGCAGCCGAACGCCACAGGGTACCTACAATGAGCAGTTCTTC
CDR3aa: CASSRTPQGTYNEQFF

d_gene: NA
v_gene: TRBV2
j_gene: TRBJ1-3
abundance: NA
CDR3nt: TGTGCCAGCAGGGAGACAGTTGGAAACACCATATATTTT
CDR3aa: CASRETVGNTIYF

d_gene: NA
v_gene: TRBV4-1
j_gene: TRBJ1-1
abundance: NA
CDR3nt: TGCGCCAGCAGACCGGCGGGGGGCACTGAAGCTTTCTTT
CDR3aa: CASRPAGGTEAFF

d_gene: TRBD1
v_gene: TRBV19
j_gene: TRBJ1-4
abundance: NA
CDR3nt: TGTGCCAGCGGACAGGCAACTAATGAAAAACTGTTTTTT
CDR3aa: CASGQATNEKLFF

d_gene: NA
v_gene: TRBV6-5
j_gene: TRBJ1-1
abundance: NA
CDR3nt: TGTGCCAGCAGTTACGGGGGGGGGATCGACACTGAAGCTTTCTTT
CDR3aa: CASSYGGGIDTEAFF

d_gene: TRBD1
v_gene: TRBV10-3
j_gene: TRBJ2-7
abundance: NA
CDR3nt: TGTGCCATCAGCGGGGGTGGACAGGGAAGGGCCGAGCAGTACTTC
CDR3aa: CAISGGGQGRAEQYF

d_gene: TRBD1
v_gene: TRBV6-1
j_gene: TRBJ2-4
abundance: NA
CDR3nt: TGTGCCAGCAGATCTGGACAGGGAGCCAAAAACATTCAGTACTTC
CDR3aa: CASRSGQGAKNIQYF

d_gene: TRBD1
v_gene: TRBV9
j_gene: TRBJ1-5
abundance: NA
CDR3nt: TGTGCCAGCAGCGCCGGACAGGGCAGCAATCAGCCCCAGCATTTT
CDR3aa: CASSAGQGSNQPQHF

d_gene: NA
v_gene: TRBV6-5
j_gene: TRBJ1-2
abundance: NA
CDR3nt: TGTGCCAGCAGTTACCCTCGGGGGGCGGAAGGCTACACCTTC
CDR3aa: CASSYPRGAEGYTF

d_gene: TRBD1
v_gene: TRBV11-3
j_gene: TRBJ1-5
abundance: once
CDR3nt: TGTGCCAGCAGCTCCAGGGGACAGGTCCAGCAGCCCCAGCATTTT
CDR3aa: CASSSRGQVQQPQHF

d_gene: TRBD2
v_gene: TRBV6-1
j_gene: TRBJ2-7
abundance: NA
CDR3nt: TGTGCCAGCAGTGAAGAGACTAGCGCGACCTACGAGCAGTACTTC
CDR3aa: CASSEETSATYEQYF

d_gene: TRBD1
v_gene: TRBV10-1
j_gene: TRBJ2-2
abundance: NA
CDR3nt: TGCGCCAGCAGTGGGACCACAGGGGTAGAGGACACCGGGGAGCTGTTTTTT
CDR3aa: CASSGTTGVEDTGELFF

d_gene: NA
v_gene: TRBV6-5
j_gene: TRBJ1-2
abundance: NA
CDR3nt: TGTGCCAGCAGAACTCGGACAGACTTTTATGGCTACACCTTC
CDR3aa: CASRTRTDFYGYTF

d_gene: NA
v_gene: TRBV15
j_gene: TRBJ2-1
abundance: NA
CDR3nt: TGTGCCACCAGCTCTCGACAGAGCAGGGCCTACAATGAGCAGTTCTTC
CDR3aa: CATSSRQSRAYNEQFF

d_gene: NA
v_gene: TRBV5-1
j_gene: TRBJ2-3
abundance: NA
CDR3nt: TGCGCCAGCAGCCCCAGACAGGTAACAGATACGCAGTATTTT
CDR3aa: CASSPRQVTDTQYF

d_gene: NA
v_gene: TRBV7-6
j_gene: TRBJ1-2
abundance: NA
CDR3nt: TGTGCCAGCAGCTTTTCCGGGGATGCTAGGGATGGCTACACCTTC
CDR3aa: CASSFSGDARDGYTF

d_gene: NA
v_gene: TRBV6-1
j_gene: TRBJ1-5
abundance: NA
CDR3nt: TGTGCCAGCAGCGTCGGGACACGAGTCAATCAGCCCCAGCATTTT
CDR3aa: CASSVGTRVNQPQHF

d_gene: NA
v_gene: TRBV7-9
j_gene: TRBJ1-2
abundance: NA
CDR3nt: TGTGCCAGCAGCTTAGGGTACGGGACTAACTATGGCTACACCTTC
CDR3aa: CASSLGYGTNYGYTF

d_gene: TRBD1
v_gene: TRBV18
j_gene: TRBJ2-7
abundance: few
CDR3nt: TGTGCCACTACAGGACAGGTTAGCTCCTACGAGCAGTACTTC
CDR3aa: CATTGQVSSYEQYF

d_gene: NA
v_gene: TRBV28
j_gene: TRBJ1-5
abundance: NA
CDR3nt: TGTGCCAGCAGTAACATAGACAGTCACAATCAGCCCCAGCATTTT
CDR3aa: CASSNIDSHNQPQHF

d_gene: TRBD1
v_gene: TRBV30
j_gene: TRBJ2-3
abundance: NA
CDR3nt: TGTGCCTGGCGGCCAGGGGGCGCCGCAGATACGCAGTATTTT
CDR3aa: CAWRPGGAADTQYF

d_gene: NA
v_gene: TRBV2
j_gene: TRBJ2-1
abundance: NA
CDR3nt: TGTGCCAGCAGTGTTGGGTTTACAGGGTTTAATGAGCAGTTCTTC
CDR3aa: CASSVGFTGFNEQFF

d_gene: NA
v_gene: TRBV11-2
j_gene: TRBJ2-5
abundance: NA
CDR3nt: TGTGCCAGCAGCCCTCAGGGGGGAGAGGAGACCCAGTACTTC
CDR3aa: CASSPQGGEETQYF

d_gene: TRBD2
v_gene: TRBV6-1
j_gene: TRBJ2-2
abundance: NA
CDR3nt: TGTGCCAGCAGTGATTTAGCGGGAGAAACCGGGGAGCTGTTTTTT
CDR3aa: CASSDLAGETGELFF

d_gene: TRBD2
v_gene: TRBV28
j_gene: TRBJ2-7
abundance: few
CDR3nt: TGTGCCAGCAGTTTATCTAGCGGGAGTAGCTACGAGCAGTACTTC
CDR3aa: CASSLSSGSSYEQYF

d_gene: NA
v_gene: TRBV18
j_gene: TRBJ1-1
abundance: NA
CDR3nt: TGTGCCAGCTCACCACCACAACCATTGAACACTGAAGCTTTCTTT
CDR3aa: CASSPPQPLNTEAFF

d_gene: NA
v_gene: TRBV5-6
j_gene: TRBJ2-5
abundance: few
CDR3nt: TGTGCCAGCAGCTTGGGGCGGAAAGAGACCCAGTACTTC
CDR3aa: CASSLGRKETQYF

d_gene: TRBD2
v_gene: TRBV5-1
j_gene: TRBJ2-7
abundance: NA
CDR3nt: TGCGCCAGCAGCACCGGGACTAGCGGGAGGGCTGTCGAGCAGTACTTC
CDR3aa: CASSTGTSGRAVEQYF

d_gene: TRBD2
v_gene: TRBV2
j_gene: TRBJ2-7
abundance: NA
CDR3nt: TGTGCCGGCAGTCCTGATAGCGGGAATGGGTACGAGCAGTACTTC
CDR3aa: CAGSPDSGNGYEQYF

d_gene: NA
v_gene: TRBV27
j_gene: TRBJ1-3
abundance: few
CDR3nt: TGTGCCAGCAGTTTATTTTGGGGAGTCTCTGGAAACACCATATATTTT
CDR3aa: CASSLFWGVSGNTIYF

d_gene: NA
v_gene: TRBV4-2
j_gene: TRBJ1-5
abundance: NA
CDR3nt: TGTGCCAGCAGCCAAGTGGTAGGGGACAATCAGCCCCAGCATTTT
CDR3aa: CASSQVVGDNQPQHF

d_gene: NA
v_gene: TRBV2
j_gene: TRBJ2-2
abundance: NA
CDR3nt: TGTGCCAGCAGTGTGAGAGGGACCGGGGAGCTGTTTTTT
CDR3aa: CASSVRGTGELFF

d_gene: NA
v_gene: TRBV4-2
j_gene: TRBJ2-1
abundance: NA
CDR3nt: TGTGCCAGCAGCCAAGAAGGACTCGAACTCTACAATGAGCAGTTCTTC
CDR3aa: CASSQEGLELYNEQFF

d_gene: NA
v_gene: TRBV9
j_gene: TRBJ1-1
abundance: NA
CDR3nt: TGTGCCAGCAGCGTAGATGAGGGATGGACTGAAGCTTTCTTT
CDR3aa: CASSVDEGWTEAFF

d_gene: NA
v_gene: TRBV2
j_gene: TRBJ1-2
abundance: NA
CDR3nt: TGTGCCAGCAGGGCGACAGGCGATAACGGTGGCTACACCTTC
CDR3aa: CASRATGDNGGYTF

d_gene: TRBD1
v_gene: TRBV2
j_gene: TRBJ1-2
abundance: once
CDR3nt: TGTGCCAGACAGGGGGTGGACTATGGCTACACCTTC
CDR3aa: CARQGVDYGYTF

d_gene: TRBD2
v_gene: TRBV11-2
j_gene: TRBJ2-1
abundance: NA
CDR3nt: TGTGCCAGCAGCCCCATAGCGGGAGGGAGTGGATACAATGAGCAGTTCTTC
CDR3aa: CASSPIAGGSGYNEQFF

d_gene: NA
v_gene: TRBV11-2
j_gene: TRBJ2-1
abundance: NA
CDR3nt: TGTGCCAGCAGCCTGAGGGTTAGCTCCTACAATGAGCAGTTCTTC
CDR3aa: CASSLRVSSYNEQFF

d_gene: TRBD1
v_gene: TRBV5-1
j_gene: TRBJ2-5
abundance: NA
CDR3nt: TGCGCCAGCAGAACCGGGACAGTTATAGAGACCCAGTACTTC
CDR3aa: CASRTGTVIETQYF

d_gene: TRBD1
v_gene: TRBV6-5
j_gene: TRBJ2-7
abundance: NA
CDR3nt: TGTGCCACTCGACAGGGCTCCTACGAGCAGTACTTC
CDR3aa: CATRQGSYEQYF

d_gene: NA
v_gene: TRBV27
j_gene: TRBJ2-1
abundance: NA
CDR3nt: TGTGCCAGCAGCCGGGACTTCGGGGGCAATGAGCAGTTCTTC
CDR3aa: CASSRDFGGNEQFF

d_gene: NA
v_gene: TRBV10-3
j_gene: TRBJ2-2
abundance: NA
CDR3nt: TGTGCCATCCCCTACTCCCAGGGAACGAACACCGGGGAGCTGTTTTTT
CDR3aa: CAIPYSQGTNTGELFF

d_gene: TRBD1
v_gene: TRBV28
j_gene: TRBJ2-7
abundance: NA
CDR3nt: TGTGCCAGCAACCCTCAGGGGGCGGTCAACTCCTACGAGCAGTACTTC
CDR3aa: CASNPQGAVNSYEQYF

d_gene: TRBD2
v_gene: TRBV10-3
j_gene: TRBJ2-3
abundance: NA
CDR3nt: TGTGCCATCAGTGAGTCCGCGGGAGGGGGCGGTGCAGATACGCAGTATTTT
CDR3aa: CAISESAGGGGADTQYF

d_gene: NA
v_gene: TRBV6-6
j_gene: TRBJ1-1
abundance: NA
CDR3nt: TGTGCCACCCCAAAGAAGGACAGTTTGAACACTGAAGCTTTCTTT
CDR3aa: CATPKKDSLNTEAFF

d_gene: NA
v_gene: TRBV6-5
j_gene: TRBJ2-7
abundance: NA
CDR3nt: TGTGCCAGCAGGGGGGGTCTCTACGAGCAGTACTTC
CDR3aa: CASRGGLYEQYF

d_gene: NA
v_gene: TRBV19
j_gene: TRBJ1-3
abundance: NA
CDR3nt: TGTGCCAGTAGTATAGGGGCAGGGGCATCTGGAAACACCATATATTTT
CDR3aa: CASSIGAGASGNTIYF